The rows below give T cell receptor beta chains drawn from one sample of a study of blood T cells in healthy people across ages. TCRdb used MiXCR to reprocess the 5' RACE reads, holding one entry per CDR3 protein. Of around 320,000 distinct CDR3 sequences listed, about 25% are singletons. Sequencing input: blood. The receptors shown here come from a woman aged 65 to 85 in good health. CDR3s include the opening cysteine and the closing phenylalanine or tryptophan. Each record gives: V gene, clone size, CDR3 length, J gene, D gene, CDR3 protein, CDR3 DNA. D genes are given only for firm matches. A clone size is listed for some rows: how often the clone was seen (once, few, many), or a class if it is expanded.

>TRBV9|few|14|TRBJ1-1|TRBD1
CASSRTGGHTEAFF
TGTGCCAGCAGCCGGACAGGGGGGCACACTGAAGCTTTCTTT
>TRBV15|few|13|TRBJ2-7|TRBD2
CATSRASGRAEYF
TGTGCCACCAGCAGAGCCAGCGGGAGGGCCGAGTACTTC
>TRBV20-1|.|14|TRBJ2-7|TRBD1
CSALETGRVYEQYF
TGCAGTGCCCTAGAGACAGGGAGAGTCTACGAGCAGTACTTC
>TRBV28|.|14|TRBJ1-2|.
CASRPKPGRYGYTF
TGTGCCAGCAGACCGAAGCCAGGCCGCTATGGCTACACCTTC
>TRBV10-3|many|12|TRBJ1-6|.
CAISGGNSPLHF
TGTGCCATCAGTGGGGGGAATTCACCCCTCCACTTT
>TRBV28|.|15|TRBJ2-6|.
CASSQNLPGANVLTF
TGTGCCAGCAGTCAAAATTTGCCCGGGGCCAACGTCCTGACTTTC
>TRBV6-2/TRBV6-3|few|15|TRBJ2-1|TRBD2
CASSYSREGYNEQFF
TGTGCCAGCAGTTACTCGCGGGAGGGGTACAATGAGCAGTTCTTC
>TRBV7-9|few|16|TRBJ2-7|TRBD1
CASSPSRDRTLNEQYF
TGTGCCAGCAGCCCGAGCAGGGACAGGACGCTTAACGAGCAGTACTTC
>TRBV5-1|many|15|TRBJ2-5|TRBD2
CASSLPSGGQETQYF
TGCGCCAGCAGCTTGCCCAGCGGGGGTCAAGAGACCCAGTACTTC
>TRBV3-1|.|18|TRBJ2-2|TRBD1
CASSPGTAMTMRAGELFF
TGTGCCAGCAGCCCCGGGACAGCCATGACAATGCGGGCCGGGGAGCTGTTTTTT
>TRBV6-6|.|15|TRBJ1-4|.
CASSYSGLTNEKLFF
TGTGCCAGCAGTTACTCAGGGCTGACTAATGAAAAACTGTTTTTT
>TRBV7-2|few|17|TRBJ2-4|TRBD1
CASRPGQGGIAKNIQYF
TGTGCCAGCAGGCCCGGACAGGGGGGCATAGCCAAAAACATTCAGTACTTC
>TRBV29-1|many|12|TRBJ2-5|.
CSVDGGSETQYF
TGCAGCGTTGATGGGGGTTCGGAGACCCAGTACTTC
>TRBV7-6|few|15|TRBJ2-3|.
CASSLGDTSTDTQYF
TGCGCCAGCAGCTTGGGGGACACCAGCACAGATACGCAGTATTTT
>TRBV2|.|12|TRBJ2-5|.
CASSKDQETQYF
TGTGCCAGCAGCAAGGATCAAGAGACCCAGTACTTC
>TRBV7-2|.|14|TRBJ2-5|.
CASSLAAGKETQYF
TGTGCCAGCAGCTTAGCGGCAGGGAAAGAGACCCAGTACTTC
>TRBV11-2|.|14|TRBJ2-2|TRBD1
CASSLRGRAWELLF
TGTGCCAGCAGCTTGAGGGGGCGCGCCTGGGAGCTGCTTTTT
>TRBV28|.|15|TRBJ2-5|.
CASSSPSGTQETQYF
TGTGCCAGCAGTTCCCCGTCAGGGACGCAAGAGACCCAGTACTTC
>TRBV6-2/TRBV6-3|few|15|TRBJ2-7|TRBD2
CASSPYRDYTYEQYF
TGTGCCAGCAGTCCTTACCGGGACTACACCTACGAGCAGTACTTC
>TRBV7-7|.|14|TRBJ1-4|.
CAGSRDLGGEKLFF
TGTGCTGGCAGCCGGGACCTCGGAGGCGAAAAACTGTTTTTT
>TRBV18|.|15|TRBJ1-1|.
CASSLQKGLNTEAFF
TGTGCCAGCTCACTTCAGAAGGGATTGAACACTGAAGCTTTCTTT
>TRBV3-1|.|16|TRBJ2-3|.
CASSRGGGRSADTQYF
TGTGCCAGCAGCCGCGGGGGCGGGAGAAGCGCAGATACGCAGTATTTT
>TRBV4-2|.|16|TRBJ1-6|TRBD1
CASSQDKTGVGSPLHF
TGTGCCAGCAGCCAAGACAAGACAGGGGTTGGATCACCCCTCCACTTT
>TRBV14|few|14|TRBJ2-5|.
CASSQGGQLETQYF
TGTGCCAGCAGCCAAGGCGGACAACTGGAGACCCAGTACTTC
>TRBV20-1|few|13|TRBJ1-2|.
CSARVMGNYGYTF
TGCAGTGCTAGAGTCATGGGGAACTATGGCTACACCTTC
>TRBV20-1|.|16|TRBJ1-5|.
CSARESPGKGNQPQHF
TGCAGTGCTAGAGAGTCTCCCGGAAAGGGTAATCAGCCCCAGCATTTT
>TRBV5-1|few|12|TRBJ2-1|.
CASSLEDLKQFF
TGCGCCAGCAGCTTGGAGGACCTAAAGCAGTTCTTC
>TRBV20-1|few|13|TRBJ2-7|.
CSARTGTPYEQYF
TGCAGTGCTAGAACCGGGACGCCCTACGAGCAGTACTTC
>TRBV4-1|few|11|TRBJ1-2|.
CASSHAQSYTF
TGCGCCAGCAGCCACGCGCAGAGCTACACCTTC
>TRBV20-1|.|15|TRBJ2-5|.
CSARDVGHYQETQYF
TGCAGTGCTAGAGATGTTGGCCATTACCAAGAGACCCAGTACTTC
>TRBV5-1|few|13|TRBJ2-7|.
CASSTGGAYEQYF
TGCGCCAGCAGTACCGGGGGAGCCTACGAGCAGTACTTC
>TRBV3-1|.|14|TRBJ2-2|.
CASSPLGQTGELFF
TGTGCCAGCAGCCCCCTAGGGCAAACCGGGGAGCTGTTTTTT
>TRBV4-1|.|15|TRBJ1-1|.
CASTPKLIRDTEAFF
TGCGCCAGCACCCCGAAACTTATCCGGGACACTGAAGCTTTCTTT
>TRBV20-1|.|12|TRBJ2-5|.
CSARQGGETQYF
TGCAGTGCTAGACAGGGGGGGGAGACCCAGTACTTC
>TRBV7-2|.|14|TRBJ2-7|TRBD1
CASSLDQGAREQYF
TGTGCCAGCAGCTTAGATCAGGGGGCGCGGGAGCAGTACTTC
>TRBV7-2|.|13|TRBJ2-5|.
CASSLQRRETQYF
TGTGCCAGCAGCTTACAGCGGCGAGAGACCCAGTACTTC
>TRBV24-1|.|16|TRBJ2-2|TRBD1
CATCSGTGAVTGELFF
TGTGCCACCTGTTCCGGGACAGGGGCGGTCACCGGGGAGCTGTTTTTT
>TRBV7-2|.|18|TRBJ2-7|TRBD2
CASSKTPTSGRSSYEQYF
TGTGCCAGCAGCAAAACCCCGACTAGCGGTAGAAGCTCCTACGAGCAGTACTTC
>TRBV3-1|once|13|TRBJ2-1|TRBD1
CASSQRTGIEQFF
TGTGCCAGCAGCCAACGGACAGGGATTGAGCAGTTCTTC
>TRBV6-1|.|14|TRBJ1-2|.
CASSGRPNPYGYTF
TGTGCCAGCAGTGGGCGACCGAACCCCTATGGCTACACCTTC
>TRBV11-2|.|12|TRBJ2-1|.
CASSPWTNEQFF
TGTGCCAGCAGCCCATGGACAAATGAGCAGTTCTTC
>TRBV5-6|few|15|TRBJ2-5|TRBD2
CASSYSGRRSETQYF
TGTGCCAGCAGCTATAGCGGGAGAAGGAGCGAGACCCAGTACTTC
>TRBV2|.|14|TRBJ1-2|TRBD1
CASSALKGAGGYTF
TGTGCCAGCAGTGCATTAAAGGGGGCTGGTGGCTACACCTTC
>TRBV5-6|many|15|TRBJ2-6|.
CASVPRDSGANVLTF
TGTGCCAGCGTACCGAGGGATTCTGGGGCCAACGTCCTGACTTTC